This TCR beta chain was retrieved from a study of pediatric ulcerative colitis. Germline-derived CDR1 and CDR2 are LNHDA and SQIVND (reference sequence). V dropped 7 bases and J dropped 1 base, with 8 bases sitting between them. The CDR3 has 13 amino acids. This table comes from immunoSEQ multiplex PCR, and its TCRdb copy is limited to in-frame clones, with some not included. This sample has approximately 32,000 clones, with around 80% found just once. Sequenced: blood. The TCR originated in a boy aged 10-17 years with severe ulcerative colitis. The rearrangement uses TRBV19 and TRBJ1-5; D gene ambiguous. The CDR3 coding sequence is TGTGCCAGTACTGGTACGAGCAATCAGCCCCAGCATTTT. It translates to CASTGTSNQPQHF.